This T cell receptor (beta chain) is from a study of T cells expressing NK-cell markers. Study in general: The TCR beta repertoires originated in sorted CD3+CD56+NKG2C+, CD3+CD56+NKG2C- and CD3+CD56-NKG2C+ T cells. HCMV seropositivity characterized most of the eight sequenced donors, and seronegativity one. Overall study results and limits: CD8+ T cells in more than five donors included dominant NKG2C+ clonotypes at about 1.0-7.5%.

TCRdb re-called the 5' RACE reads and shows each CDR3 protein once, DNA omitted. The data show hundreds of thousands of distinct CDR3 sequences, and the top ten clones hold around 4%. To note about this clonotype: Its antigen is not known.

The CDR3 has 18 amino acids. Looked up from germline, CDR1 is LNHDA and CDR2 is SQIVND (reference sequence). The sequence derives from a woman between 18 and 70 years old in good health. The specimen was blood T cells: a sorted CD56 or NKG2C T cell subset, CD4+ or CD8+ T cells, or bulk PBMC T cells (not recorded which). The V gene is TRBV19, the J gene TRBJ2-6; TCRdb picks TRBD1, but there is no DNA to check that call. The CDR3 sequence is CASSIDRGGPAGANVLTF.